A single sample gave rise to the 8 T cell receptor beta chains below, sequenced in a study of T cell responses to AZD1222 COVID-19 vaccine (dated by TCRdb to 2020 to 2023). Libraries came from the immunoSEQ multiplex PCR assay. TCRdb limited this immuneACCESS table to in-frame rearrangements with V and J called. A share of clones is missing; checked studies link under half to unresolved V genes, and the rest is unexplained. This sample has approximately 190,000 clones in its table, and roughly 88% of those were observed once. The leading ten clones occupy roughly 0.98% of the sample. This sample's time point label indicates: baseline before first vaccination. Material: peripheral blood, obtained on day 0 of AZD1222 vaccination. The receptor set was obtained from an adult in good health.

This sequence joins TRBV29-1 and TRBJ2-1; 7 bases agree with TRBD2. Germline CDR1 SQVTM, CDR2 ANQGSEA. V was pared by 3 bases and J by 2 bases, with 10 bases of the junction left unmatched. This CDR3 has 16 residues. The DNA of the CDR3 is TGCAGCGTTGAGGATCCCGGGGAGGGCCCCTACAATGAGCAGTTCTTC. Amino acids: CSVEDPGEGPYNEQFF.

V gene TRBV19 combines with J gene TRBJ1-4, with a weak D call TRBD1 (5 bases). The CDR3 has 14 residues. CDR1 and CDR2 (germline): LNHDA, SQIVND (reference sequence). Trimming left V 6 bases short and J 7 bases short, with 15 bases between. As DNA, the CDR3 is TGTGCCAGTAGACCCTCCGGGGCAGGTGAAAAACTGTTTTTT. Amino acids: CASRPSGAGEKLFF.

Only a few counts were recorded for this clone. This chain connects TRBV4-1 to TRBJ1-1; no clear D gene. The CDR3 covers 13 residues. V was shortened by 1 base and J by 1 base, with 4 bases between the two germline ends. Germline loops: CDR1 MGHRA, CDR2 YSYEKL. The CDR3 region has the DNA TGCGCCAGCAGCCAAGGGGGGAACACTGAAGCTTTCTTT. Amino acids: CASSQGGNTEAFF.

The chain employs TRBV2 and TRBJ1-5; D is unclear. Germline V gene data show CDR1 as SNHLY and CDR2 as FYNNEI. This CDR3 contains 13 residues. Trimming cost V 2 bases and J 5 bases, with 7 bases left between them. CDR3 DNA: TGTGCCAGCAGTGAACAGGCGGATCAGCCCCAGCATTTT. It specifies CASSEQADQPQHF.

The chain uses TRBV5-4 and TRBJ2-1; TRBD1 matches 8 bases. Per germline, CDR1 SGHNT and CDR2 YYREEE (reference sequence). The CDR3 runs 14 residues. J lost 4 bases, V lost 6 bases, and 6 bases had no gene match. CDR3 in DNA: TGTGCCAGCACGCCGGGGACAGGATACAATGAGCAGTTCTTC. Its protein is CASTPGTGYNEQFF.

V usage is TRBV4-2 and J usage is TRBJ2-7; 7 bases are a match to TRBD2. V was pared by 0 bases and J by 1 base, with 6 bases of the junction left unmatched. CDR1 and CDR2 (germline): LGHNA, YNFKEQ. The CDR3 runs 16 residues. This CDR3 is CASSQDSAGESYEQYF. The CDR3 DNA follows: TGTGCCAGCAGCCAAGACAGCGCGGGGGAATCCTACGAGCAGTACTTC.

V is TRBV5-4 and J is TRBJ1-1; D is perhaps TRBD1 (5 bases). This CDR3 has 14 amino acids. The ends were cut back, 0 bases at V and 4 bases at J, with 10 bases in the middle. Germline CDR1 reads SGHNT; CDR2 reads YYREEE (reference sequence). CDR3 sequence (DNA): TGTGCCAGCAGCTTGGGGGGACGGAGCACTGAAGCTTTCTTT. Protein: CASSLGGRSTEAFF.

This sequence joins TRBV21-1 and TRBJ1-1; TRBD1 is the table's D call, not checked against the DNA. TRBV21-1 is recorded as a pseudogene. The CDR3 is made up of 15 amino acids. The CDR3 loop reads CASRRNRDTNTEAFF. CDR3 nucleotides: TGTGCCAGCAGACGCAACCGGGACACCAACACTGAAGCTTTCTTT.